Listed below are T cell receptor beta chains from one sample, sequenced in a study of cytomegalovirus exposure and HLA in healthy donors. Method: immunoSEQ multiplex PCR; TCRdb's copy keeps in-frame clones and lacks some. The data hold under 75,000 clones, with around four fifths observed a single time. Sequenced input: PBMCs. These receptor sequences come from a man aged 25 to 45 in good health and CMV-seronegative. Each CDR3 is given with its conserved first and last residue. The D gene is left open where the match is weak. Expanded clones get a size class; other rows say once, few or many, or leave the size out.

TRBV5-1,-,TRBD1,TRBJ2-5,TGCGCCAGCAGCCGCCTTGGGCCAGGGGGTAAAGAGACCCAGTACTTC,CASSRLGPGGKETQYF
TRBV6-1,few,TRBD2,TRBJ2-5,TGTGCCAGCAGTCAACGACTAGCCGGAGAGACCCAGTACTTC,CASSQRLAGETQYF
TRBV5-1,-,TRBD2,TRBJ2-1,TGCGCCAGCAAGCGGGAGGGCAATGAGCAGTTCTTC,CASKREGNEQFF
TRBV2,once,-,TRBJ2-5,TGTGCCAGCAGCCAGACATACCAAGAGACCCAGTACTTC,CASSQTYQETQYF
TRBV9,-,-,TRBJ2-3,TGTGCCAGCAGCGACCCGACTCTCCCCTCGCAGTATTTT,CASSDPTLPSQYF
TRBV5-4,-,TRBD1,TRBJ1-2,TGTGCCAGCAGCTTCGGGACAGGAGACTACACCTTC,CASSFGTGDYTF
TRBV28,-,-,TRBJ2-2,TGTGCCAGCAGCCAGACCGGGGAGCTGTTTTTT,CASSQTGELFF
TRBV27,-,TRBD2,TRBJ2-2,TGTGCCAGCAGTTTGGCTAGCGGGGGACCGAACACCGGGGAGCTGTTTTTT,CASSLASGGPNTGELFF
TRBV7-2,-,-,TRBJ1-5,TGTGCCAGCAGCTATGCCGGGGATCAGCCCCAGCATTTT,CASSYAGDQPQHF
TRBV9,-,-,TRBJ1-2,TGTGCCAGCAGCGTAGATTCGGGTAACTATGGCTACACCTTC,CASSVDSGNYGYTF
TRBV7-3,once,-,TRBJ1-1,TGTGCCAGCAGCCTCTTCGGACGGGGAAGCACTGAAGCTTTCTTT,CASSLFGRGSTEAFF
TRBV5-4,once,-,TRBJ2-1,TGTGCCAGCAGCTTGAAGAGACTAGTGGGGGATGAGCAGTTCTTC,CASSLKRLVGDEQFF
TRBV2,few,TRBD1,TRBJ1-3,TGTGCCAGTCGGACAGGGCGAAACACCATATATTTT,CASRTGRNTIYF
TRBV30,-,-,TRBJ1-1,TGTGCCTGGACCCCGGTATCGCGGGCAGCTGAAGCTTTCTTT,CAWTPVSRAAEAFF
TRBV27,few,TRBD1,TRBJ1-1,TGTGCCAGCAGTTTGGAGTCAGGGGGAAACACTGAAGCTTTCTTT,CASSLESGGNTEAFF
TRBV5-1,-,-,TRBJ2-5,TGCGCCAGCAGCTTTGCGACAGGCTCGTACCAAGAGACCCAGTACTTC,CASSFATGSYQETQYF
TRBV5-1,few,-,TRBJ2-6,TGCGCCAGCAGATATTCGACAAACTCCCTGACTTTC,CASRYSTNSLTF
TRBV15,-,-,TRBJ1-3,TGTGCCACCAGCGGGGGGTGGGGAAACACCATATATTTT,CATSGGWGNTIYF
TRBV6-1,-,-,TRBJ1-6,TGTGCCATCCTACAGGGTCGGGAATATAATTCACCCCTCCACTTT,CAILQGREYNSPLHF
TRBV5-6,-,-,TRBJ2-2,TGTGCCAGCAGCTTTGGACTTAGAACGAACACCGGGGAGCTGTTTTTT,CASSFGLRTNTGELFF